This paragraph covers one T cell receptor beta chain sequence. What it binds is unknown. This record belongs to a study of PD-L1 blockade in urothelial cancer. The wider study: Of 28 to 35 patients, just under 26 were males with bladder-origin urothelial cancer. Blood underwent analysis 3 weeks (second dose) and 6 weeks after treatment began. Study-wide results and caveats: Prediction of better survival came from below-median pretreatment blood TCR clonality.

Spiking of synthetic TCR analog templates was performed in each PCR. Profiling relied on immunoSEQ multiplex PCR, and the TCRdb table lists in-frame clones only, not all of them. This table has nearly 45,000 clones, nearly 90% appearing once. The germline CDR1 and CDR2 sequences are MRHNA and SNTAGT. The CDR3 covers 13 residues. Trimming took off 3 bases at V and 4 bases at J, with 8 bases between the two ends. The time point was: pretreatment peripheral blood. This TCR was sampled from a donor aged 40 or over with urothelial cancer. V usage is TRBV6-4 and J usage is TRBJ2-3; D may be TRBD2 (5 bases). The specimen comprised PBMCs, sampled around atezolizumab (anti-PD-L1) treatment. CDR3 nucleotide sequence: TGTGCCAGCAGTGAGGAGGAAGCAGATACGCAGTATTTT. This encodes CASSEEEADTQYF.